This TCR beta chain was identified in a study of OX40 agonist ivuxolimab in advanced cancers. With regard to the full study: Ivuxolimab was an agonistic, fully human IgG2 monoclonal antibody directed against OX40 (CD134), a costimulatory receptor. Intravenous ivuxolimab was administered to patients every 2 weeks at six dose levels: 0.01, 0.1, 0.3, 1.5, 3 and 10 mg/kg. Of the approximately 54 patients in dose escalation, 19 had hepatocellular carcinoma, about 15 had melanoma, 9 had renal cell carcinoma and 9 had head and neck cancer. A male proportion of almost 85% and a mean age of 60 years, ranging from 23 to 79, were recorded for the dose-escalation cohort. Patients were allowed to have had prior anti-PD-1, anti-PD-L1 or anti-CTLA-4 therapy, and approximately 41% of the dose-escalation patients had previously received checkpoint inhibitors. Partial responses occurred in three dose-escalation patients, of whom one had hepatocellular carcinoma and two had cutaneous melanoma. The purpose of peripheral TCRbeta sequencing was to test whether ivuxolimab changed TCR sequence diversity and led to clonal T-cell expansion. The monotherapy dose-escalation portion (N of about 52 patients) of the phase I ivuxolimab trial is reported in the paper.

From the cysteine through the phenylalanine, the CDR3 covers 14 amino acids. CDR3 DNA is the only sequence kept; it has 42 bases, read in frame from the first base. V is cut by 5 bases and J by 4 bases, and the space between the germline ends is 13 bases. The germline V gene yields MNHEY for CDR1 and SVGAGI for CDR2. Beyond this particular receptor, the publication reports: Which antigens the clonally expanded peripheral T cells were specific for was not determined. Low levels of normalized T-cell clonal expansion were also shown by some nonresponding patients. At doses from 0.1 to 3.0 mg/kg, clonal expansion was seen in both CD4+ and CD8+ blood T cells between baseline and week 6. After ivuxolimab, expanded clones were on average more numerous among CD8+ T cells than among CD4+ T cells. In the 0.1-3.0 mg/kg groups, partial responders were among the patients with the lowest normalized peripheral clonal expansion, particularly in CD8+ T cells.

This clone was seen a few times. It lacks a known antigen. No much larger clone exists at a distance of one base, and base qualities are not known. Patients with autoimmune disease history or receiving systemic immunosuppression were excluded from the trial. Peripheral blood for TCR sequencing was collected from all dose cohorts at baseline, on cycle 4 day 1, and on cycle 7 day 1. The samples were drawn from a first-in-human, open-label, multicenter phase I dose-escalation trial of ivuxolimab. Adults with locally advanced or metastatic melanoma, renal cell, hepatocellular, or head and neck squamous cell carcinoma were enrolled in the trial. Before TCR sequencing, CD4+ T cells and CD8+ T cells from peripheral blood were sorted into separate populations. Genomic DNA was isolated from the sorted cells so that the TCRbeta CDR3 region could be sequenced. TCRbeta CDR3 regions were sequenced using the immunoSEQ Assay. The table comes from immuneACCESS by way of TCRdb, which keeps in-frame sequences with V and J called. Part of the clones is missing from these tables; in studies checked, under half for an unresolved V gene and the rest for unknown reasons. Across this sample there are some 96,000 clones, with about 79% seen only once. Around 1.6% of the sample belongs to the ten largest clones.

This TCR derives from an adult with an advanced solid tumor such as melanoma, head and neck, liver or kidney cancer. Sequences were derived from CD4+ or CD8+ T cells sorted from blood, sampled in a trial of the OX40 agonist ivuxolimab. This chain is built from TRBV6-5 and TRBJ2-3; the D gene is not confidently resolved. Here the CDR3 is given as CASSEERSADTQYF. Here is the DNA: TGTGCCAGCAGTGAAGAACGGTCCGCAGATACGCAGTATTTT.